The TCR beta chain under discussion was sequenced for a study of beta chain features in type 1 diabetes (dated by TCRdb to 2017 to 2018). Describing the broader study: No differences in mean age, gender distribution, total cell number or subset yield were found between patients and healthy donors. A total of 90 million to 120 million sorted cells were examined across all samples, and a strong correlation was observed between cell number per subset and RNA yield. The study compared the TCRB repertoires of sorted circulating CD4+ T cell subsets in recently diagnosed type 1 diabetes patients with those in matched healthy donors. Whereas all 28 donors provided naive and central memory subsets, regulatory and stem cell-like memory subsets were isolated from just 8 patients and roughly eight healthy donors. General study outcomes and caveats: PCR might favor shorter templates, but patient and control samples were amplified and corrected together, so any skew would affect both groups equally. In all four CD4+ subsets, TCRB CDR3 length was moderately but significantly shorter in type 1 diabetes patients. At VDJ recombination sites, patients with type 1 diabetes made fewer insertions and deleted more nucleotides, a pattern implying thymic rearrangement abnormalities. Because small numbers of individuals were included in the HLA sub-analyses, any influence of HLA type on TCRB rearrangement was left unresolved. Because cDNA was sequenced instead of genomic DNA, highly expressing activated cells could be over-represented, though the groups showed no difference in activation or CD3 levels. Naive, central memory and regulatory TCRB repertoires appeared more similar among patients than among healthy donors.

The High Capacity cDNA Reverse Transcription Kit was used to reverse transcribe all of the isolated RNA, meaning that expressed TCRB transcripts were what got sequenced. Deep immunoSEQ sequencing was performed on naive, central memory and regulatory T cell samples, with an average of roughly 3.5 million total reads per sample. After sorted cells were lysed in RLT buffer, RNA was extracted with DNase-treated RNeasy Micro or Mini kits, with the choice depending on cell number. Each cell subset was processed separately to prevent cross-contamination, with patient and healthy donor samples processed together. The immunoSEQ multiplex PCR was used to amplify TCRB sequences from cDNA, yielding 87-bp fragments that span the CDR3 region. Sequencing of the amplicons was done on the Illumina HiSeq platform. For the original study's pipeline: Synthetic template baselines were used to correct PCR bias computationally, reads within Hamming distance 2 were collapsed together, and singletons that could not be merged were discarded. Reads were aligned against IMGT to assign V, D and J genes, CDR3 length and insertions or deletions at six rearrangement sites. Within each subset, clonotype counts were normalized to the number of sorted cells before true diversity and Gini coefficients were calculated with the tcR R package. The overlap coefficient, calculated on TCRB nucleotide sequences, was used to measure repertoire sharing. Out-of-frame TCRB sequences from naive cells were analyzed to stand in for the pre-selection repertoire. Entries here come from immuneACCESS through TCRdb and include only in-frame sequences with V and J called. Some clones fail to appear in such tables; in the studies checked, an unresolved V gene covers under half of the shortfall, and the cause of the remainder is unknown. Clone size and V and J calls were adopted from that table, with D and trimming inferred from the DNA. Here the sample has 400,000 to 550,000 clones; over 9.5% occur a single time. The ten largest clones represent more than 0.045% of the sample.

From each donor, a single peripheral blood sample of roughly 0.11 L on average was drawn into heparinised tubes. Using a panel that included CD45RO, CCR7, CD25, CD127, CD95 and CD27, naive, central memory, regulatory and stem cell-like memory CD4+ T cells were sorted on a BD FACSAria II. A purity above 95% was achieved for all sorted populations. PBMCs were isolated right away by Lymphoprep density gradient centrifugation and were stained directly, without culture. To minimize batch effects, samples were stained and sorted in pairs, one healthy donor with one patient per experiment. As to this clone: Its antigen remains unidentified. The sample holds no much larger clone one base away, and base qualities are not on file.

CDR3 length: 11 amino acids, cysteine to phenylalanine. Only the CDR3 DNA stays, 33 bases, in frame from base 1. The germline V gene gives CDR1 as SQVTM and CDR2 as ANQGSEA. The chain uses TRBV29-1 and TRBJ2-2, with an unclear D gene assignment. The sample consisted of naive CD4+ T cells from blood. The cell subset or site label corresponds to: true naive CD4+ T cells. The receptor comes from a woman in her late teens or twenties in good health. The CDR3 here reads CSTSFTGELFF. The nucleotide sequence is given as TGCAGTACCTCTTTTACCGGGGAGCTGTTTTTT.